These 23 T cell receptor beta chains share one sample of origin, sequenced in a study of T cells in Graves' hyperthyroidism and ophthalmopathy (dated by TCRdb to 2018 to 2020). The library came from multiplex PCR. The sequencer was an Illumina HiSeq 2000. TCR beta CDR3 regions were amplified from RNA transcripts. A first-round RT-PCR of the TCR CDR3 used the HTBI primer set with the Qiagen OneStep RT-PCR kit. TCRdb's own reprocessing of the public reads used fastp at Q25 and MiXCR and kept productive beta chains. When rows share a CDR3 protein, they turn into one entry using the most common DNA and genes. Across this sample there are about 420,000 distinct CDR3 sequences, with more than 15% seen only once. The ten largest clones take up roughly 7.7% of the sample. Sequenced material: blood. These receptors came from a woman aged 18-30 years with Graves' hyperthyroidism.

This clonotype was picked up a small number of times. J is TRBJ2-1 and V is TRBV4-1; D perhaps matches TRBD1 (5 bases). Germline V lookup: CDR1 MGHRA, CDR2 YSYEKL. The CDR3 loop spans 12 amino acids. Trimming took 3 bases from V and 11 from J, leaving 11 bases between them. In nucleotides, the CDR3 is TGCGCCAGCAGCCATTTAATGGACAAGCAGTTCTTC. Protein product: CASSHLMDKQFF.

This clonotype was counted ten times or more. The chain couples TRBV7-9 to TRBJ2-1; TRBD2 matches at 13 bases. V lost 5 bases, J lost 5 bases, and 12 bases stayed unmatched. Germline loops: CDR1 SEHNR, CDR2 FQNEAQ (reference sequence). The CDR3 sequence is 18 residues long. CDR3 nucleotide sequence: TGTGCCAGCAGCCATCGGACTAGCGGGGGAACATTTAACAATGAGCAGTTCTTC. Its protein product is CASSHRTSGGTFNNEQFF.

This clonotype appeared many times. The chain joins TRBV11-2 to TRBJ2-7; 8 bases match TRBD1. The germline V gene has CDR1 SGHAT and CDR2 FQNNGV. V trimming: 5 bases; J trimming: 3 bases; junction bases outside the gene matches: 9. The CDR3 is 15 residues long. The CDR3 region has the DNA TGTGCCAGCAGCCTCTTATCGGACAGGGTCTACGAGCAGTACTTC. Translated, it gives CASSLLSDRVYEQYF.

This clonotype was counted many times. The CDR3 here is CSALIGGRSYEQYF. Written as DNA, the CDR3 is TGCAGTGCTCTTATCGGGGGAAGGTCCTACGAGCAGTACTTC. The chain uses TRBV20-1 and TRBJ2-7; tentatively, D is TRBD2 (6 bases). Deletions cut 5 bases from V and 1 base from J, with 15 bases between. This CDR3 contains 14 residues. The germline gives CDR1 DFQATT, CDR2 SNEGSKA (reference sequence).

As regards this clonotype: The junction shows a germline mismatch at one end, possibly a read error. The gene calls are TRBV18 and TRBJ2-3, with 10 bases lining up with TRBD2. From germline, CDR1 is KGHSH and CDR2 LQKENI. The CDR3 spans 14 residues. The DNA for the CDR3 is TGTGCCAGCTCAGCTAGCGGGGGCACAGATACGCGGTATTTT. Its protein is CASSASGGTDTRYF.

The J gene is TRBJ2-7, the V gene TRBV2; the match to TRBD2 covers 10 bases. Germline CDR1 reads SNHLY; CDR2 reads FYNNEI. The CDR3 consists of 18 residues. The junction had 17 bases not matched to a gene; V was cut back by 6 bases and J by 3 bases. CDR3 bases: TGTGCCAGCAGCTTAGCGGCAGGTCTAGCGGGAGTTTACTACGAGCAGTACTTC. This encodes CASSLAAGLAGVYYEQYF.

This clonotype was detected many times. The CDR3 nucleotides read TGTGCCAGTAGTCCTCTGACGGGCAGCTCTGGAAACACCATATATTTT. It codes for CASSPLTGSSGNTIYF. V gene TRBV19 combines with J gene TRBJ1-3; D gene unclear. Trimming took off 5 bases at V and 0 bases at J, with 14 bases between the two ends. Germline values: CDR1 LNHDA, CDR2 SQIVND (reference sequence). The CDR3 has 16 amino acids.

This clonotype was seen ten or more times. J is TRBJ2-1 and V is TRBV24-1, with D perhaps matching TRBD1 or TRBD2 (5 bases each). CDR3 size: 17 residues. V was pared by 1 base and J by 0 bases, with 12 bases between. CDR1 is KGHDR, CDR2 SFDVKD, per germline. This chain's CDR3 is CATSDFGTGSSYNEQFF. As DNA, the CDR3 is TGTGCCACCAGTGATTTTGGGACGGGAAGCTCCTACAATGAGCAGTTCTTC.

This clonotype was detected many times. The chain joins TRBV20-1 to TRBJ2-1; 11 bases agree with TRBD2. CDR1 DFQATT and CDR2 SNEGSKA come from the germline V gene (reference sequence). The junction had 5 bases not matched to a gene; V was cut back by 6 bases and J by 4 bases. The CDR3 is made up of 14 amino acids. The DNA of the CDR3 is TGCAGTGCCTCGGGACTAGCGGAATACAATGAGCAGTTCTTC. Translating gives CSASGLAEYNEQFF.

CDR3 protein: CASSPGLLYEQYF. CDR3 sequence (DNA): TGTGCCAGCAGCCCCGGACTCCTCTACGAGCAGTACTTC. This rearrangement joins TRBV7-2 to TRBJ2-7; tentatively, D is TRBD2 (5 bases). Germline V gene sequence: CDR1 SGHTA, CDR2 FQGNSA. There are 13 residues in the CDR3. Trimming pared 5 bases from V and 3 bases from J, leaving 11 bases between.

In this sample, this clonotype turned up many times. CDR3 sequence (DNA): TGTGCCAGCAGCTTAGCACTAGCGGGAGGGTATACGCAGTATTTT. This encodes CASSLALAGGYTQYF. This rearrangement joins TRBV7-8 to TRBJ2-3; TRBD2 matches 13 bases. V lost 0 bases and J lost 7; bases outside the gene matches: 1. CDR1 and CDR2 from the germline V gene are SGHVS and FQNEAQ. The CDR3 runs to 15 residues.

This clonotype occurred many times. The chain employs TRBV7-8 and TRBJ1-5; D gene ambiguous. V lost 4 bases, J lost 0 bases, and 13 bases lay in between. This CDR3 has 16 residues. The V gene's germline CDR1 is SGHVS and CDR2 FQNEAQ. The CDR3 protein is CASSSRRVDSNQPQHF. CDR3 in DNA: TGTGCCAGCAGCTCGCGACGGGTTGATAGCAATCAGCCCCAGCATTTT.

This clonotype has a handful of counts. The gene calls are TRBV6-6 and TRBJ1-4; weak D call: TRBD1 (5 bases). From germline, CDR1 is MNHNY and CDR2 SVGAGI (reference sequence). This CDR3 has 15 residues. V shed 0 bases and J shed 4 bases, with 9 bases lying between them. The CDR3 DNA reads TGTGCCAGCAGTTACTCGAACCAGGGTAATGAAAAACTGTTTTTT. Protein: CASSYSNQGNEKLFF.

In this sample, this clonotype turned up many times. The chain is built from TRBV6-5 and TRBJ1-2, with D perhaps matching TRBD1 (5 bases). The CDR3 covers 13 residues. V was clipped by 0 bases and J by 3 bases, with 5 bases between them. Per germline, CDR1 MNHEY and CDR2 SVGAGI. The CDR3 loop is CASSYSGDYGYTF. The CDR3 coding sequence is TGTGCCAGCAGTTACTCGGGGGACTATGGCTACACCTTC.

The sample holds many counts of this clonotype. The chain is built from TRBV20-1 and TRBJ2-1; the D gene is possibly TRBD2 (6 bases). Germline-derived CDR1 and CDR2 are DFQATT and SNEGSKA (reference sequence). V dropped 0 bases and J dropped 1 base, with 10 bases sitting between them. The CDR3 contains 15 residues. Here the CDR3 reads CSARDLASSYNEQFF. DNA for the CDR3: TGCAGTGCTAGAGATCTAGCGAGTTCCTACAATGAGCAGTTCTTC.

This clonotype has at least ten counts. V usage is TRBV6-1 and J usage is TRBJ2-5; D remains unclear. Germline V lookup: CDR1 MNHNS, CDR2 SASEGT. The CDR3 totals 14 residues. The ends were cut back, 6 bases at V and 1 base at J, with 12 bases in the middle. Written as DNA, the CDR3 is TGTGCCAGCAGACGCCGGGTCCTCCAAGAGACCCAGTACTTC. This codes for CASRRRVLQETQYF.

In this sample, this clonotype turned up many times. The rearrangement joins TRBV3-1 to TRBJ1-2; D gene ambiguous. The CDR3 is made up of 13 amino acids. The germline V gene encodes CDR1 LGHDT and CDR2 YNNKEL (reference sequence). Trimming took 6 bases from V and 4 from J, leaving 12 bases between them. CDR3: CASSPDILYGYTF. The CDR3 coding sequence is TGTGCCAGCAGTCCCGACATACTCTATGGCTACACCTTC.

This clonotype was counted at least ten times. The chain links TRBV29-1 to TRBJ1-4; D remains ambiguous. The germline CDR1 and CDR2 sequences are SQVTM and ANQGSEA. V was cut by 7 bases and J by 8 bases, with 8 bases left in between. The CDR3 length is 10 residues. The CDR3 sequence: CSAGAEKLFF. The CDR3 coding sequence is TGCAGCGCGGGAGCAGAAAAACTGTTTTTT.

This chain uses TRBV28 with TRBJ1-2, with 10 bases fitting TRBD1. V lost 6 bases, J lost 11 bases, and 12 bases stayed unmatched. Germline V CDR1 and CDR2: MDHEN, SYDVKM. CDR3 length: 14 amino acids. The CDR3, as DNA: TGTGCCAGCAGACGTACCGGGACAGGGGCGATTTACACCTTC. It yields the protein CASRRTGTGAIYTF.

This clonotype appeared many times. The chain links TRBV6-1 to TRBJ1-5; D perhaps matches TRBD1 (6 bases). Germline loops: CDR1 MNHNS, CDR2 SASEGT. CDR3 length: 16 residues. Trimming stripped 2 bases from V and 6 bases from J, with 17 bases between. CDR3 DNA: TGTGCCAGCAGTGAACGACGTCACAGGGCCGGTCAGCCCCAGCATTTT. Amino acids: CASSERRHRAGQPQHF.

This clonotype has at least ten counts. The chain employs TRBV5-6 and TRBJ2-7; D uncertain. Per germline, CDR1 SGHDT and CDR2 YYEEEE. This CDR3 comprises 11 residues. Trimming stripped 0 bases from V and 7 bases from J, with 5 bases between. The CDR3 nucleotides are TGTGCCAGCAGCTTGGGGTTTGAGCAGTACTTC. This encodes CASSLGFEQYF.

Points on this clonotype: Since a much larger clone is just one base distant, this may be a read error. J is TRBJ2-2 and V is TRBV27, with TRBD1 as a possible D gene (7 bases). The V gene's germline CDR1 is MNHEY and CDR2 SMNVEV (reference sequence). The CDR3 is made up of 15 amino acids. The CDR3 nucleotides read TGTGCCAGCACCAAAGGAGGGGGCGACACCAGGGAGCTGTTTTTT. Amino acids: CASTKGGGDTRELFF.

There are many counts of this clonotype. The J gene is TRBJ2-1, the V gene TRBV20-1; 7 bases line up with TRBD1. V shed 5 bases, J shed 2 bases, and the junction held 6 bases outside the gene matches. The CDR3 sequence is 14 residues long. Per germline, CDR1 DFQATT and CDR2 SNEGSKA (reference sequence). Here the CDR3 DNA reads TGCAGTGCTGGACGGGACAGTCCCTACAATGAGCAGTTCTTC. Translation: CSAGRDSPYNEQFF.